The 19 T cell receptor beta chains listed next were all sequenced from one sample in a study of Ad26.COV2.S vaccination and SARS-CoV-2 variants. Indicated treatment: around 19 received Ad26.COV2.S at low or high dose, single or two shots; 5 received placebo; per-sample allocation not given. Vaccine and placebo recipients were sampled on day 63 after the first injection. The assay was immunoSEQ multiplex PCR, and TCRdb's table has in-frame clones only and misses some. The sample shows hundreds of thousands of clones, around 88% of them seen only once. Material: peripheral blood, obtained in a trial of Ad26.COV2.S vaccine versus placebo. These TCRs come from a person between 18 and 65 years old who received the Ad26.COV2.S COVID-19 vaccine or a placebo.

The chain couples TRBV27 to TRBJ1-2; D gene uncertain. This CDR3 contains 14 residues. Trimming removed 2 bases at V and 3 bases at J, with 10 bases between. The V gene's germline CDR1 is MNHEY and CDR2 SMNVEV (reference sequence). The CDR3 loop reads CASSLVWGDYGYTF. The DNA of the CDR3 is TGTGCCAGCAGTTTAGTCTGGGGAGACTATGGCTACACCTTC.

The gene calls are TRBV6-1 and TRBJ2-1; 14 bases match TRBD2. The CDR3 runs to 16 residues. Trimming cost V 4 bases and J 9 bases; bases outside gene matches: 8. The germline V gene encodes CDR1 MNHNS and CDR2 SASEGT. This CDR3 reads CASSARLAGGPVEQFF. The CDR3 DNA is TGTGCCAGCAGTGCCAGACTAGCGGGGGGGCCCGTTGAGCAGTTCTTC.

The V and J genes are TRBV24-1 and TRBJ2-1, with D tentatively TRBD1 (5 bases). V lost 4 bases and J lost 6, with 27 bases in between. This CDR3 spans 19 amino acids. Germline assignment: CDR1 KGHDR and CDR2 SFDVKD. The CDR3 reads CATSDPIKRGRVGFNEQFF. The CDR3 DNA is TGTGCCACCAGTGACCCGATTAAGAGAGGCAGGGTAGGGTTCAATGAGCAGTTCTTC.

This clone was seen a few times. The chain uses TRBV28 and TRBJ1-2; D perhaps matches TRBD1 (5 bases). In germline, CDR1 is MDHEN, CDR2 SYDVKM. V lost 5 bases and J lost 3, with 10 bases in between. This CDR3 has 13 residues. DNA for the CDR3: TGTGCCAGCAGTGAACAGGATTACTATGGCTACACCTTC. This gives the protein CASSEQDYYGYTF.

The rearrangement links TRBV14 to TRBJ1-2; D gene unclear. Looked up from germline, CDR1 is SGHDN and CDR2 is FVKESK. Trimming removed 0 bases from V and 10 bases from J, with 9 bases in between. This CDR3 has 12 amino acids. CDR3 region: CASSQEGYLYTF. Written as DNA, the CDR3 is TGTGCCAGCAGCCAAGAAGGGTATCTCTACACCTTC.

The chain links TRBV6-5 to TRBJ2-1; D possibly corresponds to TRBD2 (6 bases). Germline V gene data show CDR1 as MNHEY and CDR2 as SVGAGI. Between the trimmed V and J ends, which lost 4 bases and 5 bases, there was a span of 15 bases. The CDR3 contains 15 residues. CDR3 loop: CASSLTGTLDNEQFF. Here the CDR3 DNA reads TGTGCCAGCAGTTTAACCGGGACTCTCGACAATGAGCAGTTCTTC.

The chain carries TRBV27 and TRBJ1-2; perhaps TRBD1 as D (5 bases). The germline CDR1 and CDR2 sequences are MNHEY and SMNVEV (reference sequence). This CDR3 is 15 amino acids long. Trimming shortened V by 3 bases and J by 4 bases, and 15 bases separated the two germline ends. CDR3 sequence: CASSFSAGPSYGYTF. CDR3 bases: TGTGCCAGCAGTTTTTCCGCAGGGCCAAGCTATGGCTACACCTTC.

Only a few counts were recorded for this clone. The CDR3 sequence is CASKVFTGELFF. DNA for the CDR3: TGTGCCAGCAAGGTGTTTACCGGGGAGCTGTTTTTT. The gene calls are TRBV6-1 and TRBJ2-2; no definite D call. The CDR3 runs 12 residues. Germline V gene data show CDR1 as MNHNS and CDR2 as SASEGT. V lost 7 bases and J 5 bases, leaving 8 bases between the germline ends.

The chain carries TRBV5-1 and TRBJ2-5, with D possibly being TRBD2 (6 bases). With 4 bases removed from V and 2 bases from J, the gap between germline ends came to 12 bases. CDR3 size: 14 residues. Germline assignment: CDR1 SGHRS and CDR2 YFSETQ. The CDR3 nucleotides read TGCGCCAGCAGCCAACGGGGGATACAAGAGACCCAGTACTTC. This gives the protein CASSQRGIQETQYF. Drawing the rest from reference TRBV5-1 and TRBJ2-5, the complete variable domain is KAGVTQTPRYLIKTRGQQVTLSCSPISGHRSVSWYQQTPGQGLQFLFEYFSETQRNKGNFPGRFSGRQFSNSRSEMNVSTLELGDSALYLCASSQRGIQETQYFGPGTRLLVL.

This clone was seen a few times. This chain joins TRBV4-1 and TRBJ2-1; D not resolved. V was clipped by 0 bases and J by 8 bases, with 17 bases between them. This CDR3 is built from 16 residues. Germline V gene lookup returns CDR1 MGHRA and CDR2 YSYEKL. CDR3: CASSQDATTPWDEQFF. The CDR3 DNA follows: TGCGCCAGCAGCCAAGATGCAACGACCCCGTGGGATGAGCAGTTCTTC.

This clone was observed a few times. The rearrangement links TRBV12-3 or TRBV12-4 to TRBJ1-5; no firm D call. The CDR3 covers 13 residues. With 8 bases removed from V and 3 bases from J, the gap between germline ends came to 11 bases. CDR3 DNA sequence: TGTGCCAGCCAGTGGGGTTCCAATCAGCCCCAGCATTTT. This translates into CASQWGSNQPQHF.

Notes on this clone: The same CDR3 arises from other DNA sequences in this sample as well. This chain connects TRBV2 to TRBJ2-5; D is unresolved. In germline, CDR1 is SNHLY, CDR2 FYNNEI. V was pared by 3 bases and J by 1 base, with 6 bases between. This CDR3 comprises 13 residues. This CDR3 reads CASSESVQETQYF. The CDR3 DNA follows: TGTGCCAGCAGTGAGAGCGTCCAAGAGACCCAGTACTTC.

CDR3: CASQGQYYYYGYTF. DNA of the CDR3: TGTGCCAGCCAAGGCCAATACTATTATTATGGCTACACCTTC. This chain joins TRBV2 and TRBJ1-2; D is undetermined. Germline V gene lookup returns CDR1 SNHLY and CDR2 FYNNEI. This CDR3 comprises 14 residues. V was trimmed by 8 bases and J by 5 bases, leaving 18 bases between them.

V usage is TRBV4-1 and J usage is TRBJ1-2, with TRBD1 as a possible D gene (6 bases). Germline values: CDR1 MGHRA, CDR2 YSYEKL. The CDR3 sequence is 16 residues long. V was shortened by 5 bases and J by 8 bases, with 24 bases between the two germline ends. The CDR3 DNA reads as TGCGCCAGCAGCTCGGGCCAGGGCAGCGGCAGGGGAGGCTACACCTTC. The encoded protein is CASSSGQGSGRGGYTF.

Points on this clone: At the DNA level, this CDR3 is encoded by other sequences in the same sample as well. The rearrangement joins TRBV5-1 to TRBJ2-6; D gene ambiguous. This CDR3 contains 14 residues. The germline CDR1 and CDR2 sequences are SGHRS and YFSETQ. With 0 bases removed from V and 1 base from J, the gap between germline ends came to 2 bases. CDR3 sequence: CASSLGSGANVLTF. DNA for the CDR3: TGCGCCAGCAGCTTGGGGTCTGGGGCCAACGTCCTGACTTTC.

As regards this clone: This same CDR3 is encoded by further DNA sequences in the sample. The rearrangement uses TRBV3-1 (or the pseudogene TRBV3-2) and TRBJ2-3; D uncertain. Deletions cut 4 bases from V and 1 base from J, with 3 bases between. The CDR3 has 12 amino acids. Per the germline V gene, CDR1 is LGHDT and CDR2 is YNNKEL (reference sequence). The DNA of the CDR3 is TGTGCCAGCAGCCCGGGCACAGATACGCAGTATTTT. It yields the protein CASSPGTDTQYF.

The chain combines TRBV28 with TRBJ1-5; no reliable D call. There are 16 residues in the CDR3. Germline CDR1 and CDR2: MDHEN and SYDVKM. Deletions cut 5 bases from V and 0 bases from J, with 14 bases between. In nucleotides, the CDR3 is TGTGCCAGCAGTCCCCCAATGGTCTATAGCAATCAGCCCCAGCATTTT. The encoded protein is CASSPPMVYSNQPQHF.

CDR3 protein: CASSRSGGEDTQYF. As DNA, the CDR3 is TGTGCCAGCAGTAGGAGCGGGGGTGAAGATACGCAGTATTTT. V is TRBV6-2 or TRBV6-3 and J is TRBJ2-3; 8 positions agree with TRBD2. The J segment lost 5 bases and the V segment lost 5 bases, leaving 6 bases of the junction unmatched. The CDR3 length is 14 residues. The germline V gene has CDR1 MNHEY and CDR2 SVGEGT.

The chain carries TRBV27 and TRBJ2-1, with 9 bases matching TRBD2. J gave up 4 bases and V 11 bases, and 9 bases lay outside the gene matches. Per germline, CDR1 MNHEY and CDR2 SMNVEV (reference sequence). The CDR3 sequence is 14 residues long. CDR3 in DNA: TGTGCCTCAGGGCTAGCGGGACCTTACAATGAGCAGTTCTTC. It encodes CASGLAGPYNEQFF.